Below, 31 T cell receptor beta chains from the same sample are listed, as sequenced in a study of regulatory T cells in long-lasting Graves disease. CDR3-region Arm-PCR and iRepertoire HTBI primers produced the TCR beta libraries. TCRdb reprocessed the multiplex PCR reads with MiXCR, giving one entry per CDR3 protein. Of 350,000 to 400,000 distinct CDR3 sequences in the sample, 15% to 20% were seen once. The time point is: newly diagnosed GD, antithyroid drugs for less than 3 months. The TCR library was made from RNA extracted from PBMCs. The same data also contributed to another study, on T cells in Graves' hyperthyroidism and ophthalmopathy.

Source: peripheral blood mononuclear cells (PBMCs), taken at new diagnosis, from a patient treated with antithyroid drugs. These receptors were collected from a woman aged 18-35 years with Graves disease.

CDR3 amino acids: CASSQEAANTEAFF. In DNA form, the CDR3 reads TGTGCCAGCAGCCAAGAAGCGGCGAACACTGAAGCTTTCTTT. This chain links TRBV4-2 with TRBJ1-1; D unclear. The germline V gene has CDR1 LGHNA and CDR2 YNFKEQ. V was pared by 0 bases and J by 1 base, with 6 bases between. The CDR3 spans 14 residues.

This clonotype was recorded at least ten times. V is TRBV28 and J is TRBJ1-2, with D unclear. Germline loops: CDR1 MDHEN, CDR2 SYDVKM. V shed 6 bases and J shed 4 bases, with 15 bases lying between them. This CDR3 region has 14 residues. DNA for the CDR3: TGTGCCAGCAGCACCGGACGGCTGCGCTATGGCTACACCTTC. Protein: CASSTGRLRYGYTF.

The CDR3 region has the DNA TGCAGTGCTAGTGGGCAGGTCACTGAAGCTTTCTTT. Amino acids: CSASGQVTEAFF. V and J are TRBV20-1 and TRBJ1-1; D is uncertain. The V and J ends lost 3 bases and 4 bases respectively, with 9 bases between them. The germline gives CDR1 DFQATT, CDR2 SNEGSKA (reference sequence). The CDR3 sequence is 12 residues long.

This chain joins TRBV11-2 and TRBJ1-1; D might be TRBD1 (6 bases). Per the germline V gene, CDR1 is SGHAT and CDR2 is FQNNGV. Trimming removed 1 base from V and 4 bases from J, with 13 bases in between. The CDR3 consists of 15 residues. CDR3 sequence: CASSLAGGGITEAFF. The CDR3 DNA reads as TGTGCCAGCAGCTTAGCGGGAGGGGGTATCACTGAAGCTTTCTTT. The whole variable domain, remainder taken from reference TRBV11-2 and TRBJ1-1, is EAGVAQSPRYKIIEKRQSVAFWCNPISGHATLYWYQQILGQGPKLLIQFQNNGVVDDSQLPKDRFSAERLKGVDSTLKIQPAKLEDSAVYLCASSLAGGGITEAFFGQGTRLTVV.

A few counts support this clonotype. A much larger clone is a single base away; this may be a read error. The chain is built from TRBV20-1 and TRBJ2-7; D gene unclear. The CDR3 has 13 amino acids. The V end lost 3 bases, the J end lost 5 bases, and 14 bases lay between the germline ends. Germline values: CDR1 DFQATT, CDR2 SNEGSKA (reference sequence). CDR3 DNA: TGCAGTGCTAGTCTTCGTGGCAGCCACGAGCAGTACTTC. It codes for CSASLRGSHEQYF.

This clonotype came up many times. The chain is built from TRBV7-8 and TRBJ2-4; TRBD2 matches 12 bases. V was clipped by 2 bases and J by 3 bases; unmatched bases: 11. Germline assignment: CDR1 SGHVS and CDR2 FQNEAQ. This CDR3 region has 19 residues. CDR3 in amino acids: CASSLMTSGSRSDKNIQYF. The DNA for the CDR3 is TGTGCCAGCAGCTTAATGACTAGCGGGAGCCGGTCTGACAAAAACATTCAGTACTTC. The whole variable domain, filled in from reference TRBV7-8 and TRBJ2-4, reads GAGVSQSPRYKVAKRGQDVALRCDPISGHVSLFWYQQALGQGPEFLTYFQNEAQLDKSGLPSDRFFAERPEGSVSTLKIQRTQQEDSAVYLCASSLMTSGSRSDKNIQYFGAGTRLSVL.

This clonotype was counted only a few times. The CDR3 region is CASTPGQGELVEAFF. CDR3 sequence (DNA): TGTGCCAGCACGCCGGGACAGGGGGAGCTTGTTGAAGCTTTCTTT. The chain recombines TRBV28 with TRBJ1-1; 11 bases fit TRBD1. Germline CDR1 reads MDHEN; CDR2 reads SYDVKM. Trimming took 7 bases from V and 7 from J; bases not matched to a gene: 11. CDR3 length: 15 amino acids.

This clonotype was seen a single time. Sequence at one end of the junction differs from germline and may be a read error. V usage is TRBV5-5 and J usage is TRBJ2-5; a possible D gene is TRBD1 (5 bases). The CDR3 contains 14 residues. CDR1 and CDR2 from the germline V gene are SGHKS and YYEKEE (reference sequence). The CDR3 nucleotides are TGCGCCAGCAGCTTGTCTCAGGGCTCGGGGACCCAGTACTTC. Protein sequence: CASSLSQGSGTQYF.

This clonotype was recorded many times. J is TRBJ2-5 and V is TRBV30; no clear D gene. CDR3 length: 12 amino acids. CDR1 is GTSNPN, CDR2 SVGIG, per germline (reference sequence). With 4 bases removed from V and 1 base from J, the gap between germline ends came to 7 bases. CDR3 nucleotide sequence: TGTGCCTGGACCGTGGGCCAAGAGACCCAGTACTTC. Translating gives CAWTVGQETQYF.

At least ten counts were recorded for this clonotype. V gene TRBV11-3 combines with J gene TRBJ2-1, with 10 positions matching TRBD2. CDR3 length: 16 residues. The J segment lost 6 bases and the V segment lost 0 bases, leaving 5 bases of the junction unmatched. Per germline, CDR1 SGHNT and CDR2 YENEEA. CDR3 DNA: TGTGCCAGCAGCTTAGATAGTAGCGGGAGGCCCAATGAGCAGTTCTTC. Its translation is CASSLDSSGRPNEQFF.

Regarding this clonotype: Possible read error: a much larger clone is one base away. CDR3 region: CDGTGYTEAFF. The CDR3 nucleotides are TGTGACGGAACAGGTTATACTGAAGCTTTCTTT. The V gene is TRBV2, the J gene TRBJ1-1; maybe TRBD1 (5 bases). CDR3 length equals 11 residues. Germline CDR1 and CDR2: SNHLY and FYNNEI.

This clonotype was counted at least ten times. The rearrangement links TRBV6-2 or TRBV6-3 to TRBJ2-3; no firm D call. CDR3 length: 13 residues. V lost 6 bases to trimming and J lost 3 bases, with 10 bases between them. Germline V gives CDR1 MNHEY, CDR2 SVGEGT. The CDR3 nucleotides are TGTGCCAGCAGGAAGGCTAGTACAGATACGCAGTATTTT. It yields the protein CASRKASTDTQYF.

V and J are TRBV27 and TRBJ1-2; no reliable D call. The CDR3 spans 14 residues. Trimming stripped 6 bases from V and 4 bases from J, with 15 bases between. The germline V gene has CDR1 MNHEY and CDR2 SMNVEV (reference sequence). This CDR3 is CASSPEGRAYGYTF. DNA of the CDR3: TGTGCCAGCAGCCCCGAGGGTCGGGCCTATGGCTACACCTTC.

The CDR3 nucleotides are TGCAGTGCTAGTGGGGCAGGGCCCGGCAATGAGCAGTTCTTC. Encoded protein: CSASGAGPGNEQFF. The chain uses TRBV20-1 and TRBJ2-1; possible D gene TRBD1, 5 bases. The length of the CDR3 is 14 residues. The germline V gene has CDR1 DFQATT and CDR2 SNEGSKA (reference sequence). The ends were cut back, 3 bases at V and 6 bases at J, with 15 bases in the middle.

The rearrangement uses TRBV19 and TRBJ2-7; possibly TRBD2 for D (5 bases). The germline V gene has CDR1 LNHDA and CDR2 SQIVND (reference sequence). Between the trimmed V and J ends, which lost 3 bases and 5 bases, there was a span of 14 bases. CDR3 length equals 14 residues. In DNA form, the CDR3 reads TGTGCCAGTAGTATTGAGGATAACGGGGACGAGCAGTACTTC. This sequence encodes CASSIEDNGDEQYF.

This clonotype was detected a few times. The chain recombines TRBV6-1 with TRBJ1-3; 7 positions agree with TRBD1. CDR1 is MNHNS, CDR2 SASEGT, per germline. The V segment lost 6 bases and the J segment 6 bases; nucleotides outside the gene matches: 8. This CDR3 contains 14 residues. The CDR3 is CASRATGLKNTIYF. CDR3 DNA sequence: TGTGCCAGCAGAGCGACAGGGCTAAAAAACACCATATATTTT.

This clonotype has just a few counts. Here the CDR3 DNA reads TGTGCCAGCAGAAGACAGGGGGCGCTTAATTCACCCCTCCACTTT. It codes for CASRRQGALNSPLHF. The chain carries TRBV12-3 or TRBV12-4 and TRBJ1-6, with 10 bases fitting TRBD1. The CDR3 runs to 15 residues. J was trimmed by 6 bases and V by 6 bases; bases with no gene match: 5.

This clonotype was detected ten times or more. The rearrangement joins TRBV3-1 to TRBJ2-7; TRBD2 matches 7 bases. The CDR3 is 15 residues long. Losses at the gene ends were 3 bases for V and 3 bases for J; bases not matched to a gene: 8. In germline, CDR1 is LGHDT, CDR2 YNNKEL (reference sequence). CDR3 sequence reads: CASSHLGTINYEQYF. CDR3 DNA: TGTGCCAGCAGCCACCTAGGGACTATAAACTACGAGCAGTACTTC.

The rearrangement joins TRBV20-1 to TRBJ2-3; D not resolved. The CDR3 sequence is 10 residues long. With 7 bases removed from V and 3 bases from J, the gap between germline ends came to 5 bases. The germline V gene encodes CDR1 DFQATT and CDR2 SNEGSKA (reference sequence). CDR3 amino acids: CSGRTDTQYF. In nucleotides, the CDR3 is TGCAGTGGGCGGACAGATACGCAGTATTTT.

There are many counts of this clonotype. This chain uses TRBV20-1 with TRBJ2-7; TRBD1 agrees at 8 bases. The CDR3 spans 13 residues. Germline-derived CDR1 and CDR2 are DFQATT and SNEGSKA (reference sequence). Trimming at V came to 6 bases and at J to 2 bases, leaving 6 bases not matched to a gene. The CDR3 DNA is TGCAGTGCGCCGGACAGGGCAACCTACGAGCAGTACTTC. Protein product: CSAPDRATYEQYF.

The genes are TRBV5-1 and TRBJ2-3; D gene uncertain. The better agreement between TRBJ2-7 and the DNA end casts doubt on the J call. The CDR3 loop spans 13 amino acids. CDR1 and CDR2 (germline): SGHRS, YFSETQ. The CDR3 loop reads CASSPLVYYEQYF. The CDR3 DNA reads TGCGCCAGCAGCCCCCTGGTCTACTACGAGCAGTACTTC.

The chain has TRBV20-1 and TRBJ1-2, with TRBD1 matching over 7 bases. The germline gives CDR1 DFQATT, CDR2 SNEGSKA (reference sequence). The J segment lost 8 bases and the V segment lost 4 bases, leaving 10 bases of the junction unmatched. This CDR3 has 13 residues. CDR3 region: CSATMTGIGGYTF. In DNA form, the CDR3 reads TGCAGTGCTACAATGACAGGGATCGGAGGCTACACCTTC.

This clonotype was recorded at least ten times. The rearrangement uses TRBV18 and TRBJ2-5; 11 nucleotides align to TRBD2. Germline V gene data show CDR1 as KGHSH and CDR2 as LQKENI. This CDR3 spans 16 amino acids. The J segment lost 2 bases and the V segment lost 8 bases, leaving 10 bases of the junction unmatched. CDR3 protein: CASSPLAGGTQETQYF. The CDR3 DNA is TGTGCCAGCAGCCCTCTAGCGGGGGGTACACAAGAGACCCAGTACTTC.

This clonotype has a count of ten or more. The chain has TRBV27 and TRBJ2-1, with 11 nucleotides matching TRBD2. Germline CDR1 and CDR2: MNHEY and SMNVEV (reference sequence). The CDR3 extends over 16 amino acids. J gave up 8 bases and V 3 bases, and 9 bases lay outside the gene matches. This chain's CDR3 is CASSFSVSGRADEQFF. The CDR3 DNA sequence: TGTGCCAGCAGTTTCTCGGTTAGCGGGAGGGCGGATGAGCAGTTCTTC.

Many counts were recorded for this clonotype. The chain has TRBV11-2 and TRBJ2-2; possibly TRBD1 for D (6 bases). CDR1 is SGHAT, CDR2 FQNNGV, per germline. The CDR3 totals 18 residues. Trimming took off 6 bases at V and 4 bases at J, with 24 bases between the two ends. CDR3 bases: TGTGCCAGCAGTTTACGCATCATATCGCAGGGGACCACCGGGGAGCTGTTTTTT. Its protein is CASSLRIISQGTTGELFF.

This clonotype has a handful of counts. The chain has TRBV6-2 or TRBV6-3 and TRBJ2-7; possibly TRBD2 for D (5 bases). In germline, CDR1 is MNHEY, CDR2 SVGEGT. This CDR3 contains 11 residues. Trimming removed 11 bases from V and 1 base from J, with 9 bases in between. CDR3 amino acids: CASLGSYEQYF. DNA for the CDR3: TGTGCCTCACTAGGGTCCTACGAGCAGTACTTC.

In this sample, this clonotype turned up many times. The rearrangement links TRBV20-1 to TRBJ2-7; possible D gene TRBD1, 5 bases. The CDR3 totals 11 residues. The V gene's germline CDR1 is DFQATT and CDR2 SNEGSKA (reference sequence). The V end lost 6 bases, the J end lost 2 bases, and 8 bases lay between the germline ends. In nucleotides, the CDR3 is TGCAGTGCGGACATCGCCTACGAGCAGTACTTC. Translation gives CSADIAYEQYF.

This clonotype was seen repeatedly, ten times or more. J is TRBJ2-7 and V is TRBV11-1, with TRBD1 identical over 7 bases. Trimming removed 0 bases from V and 0 bases from J; junction bases left unmatched: 5. Germline V gives CDR1 SGHAT, CDR2 FQDESV (reference sequence). This CDR3 is built from 16 residues. Here the CDR3 reads CASSLAGTVISYEQYF. The CDR3 nucleotides are TGTGCCAGCAGCTTAGCCGGGACAGTTATCTCCTACGAGCAGTACTTC.

This clonotype was counted at least ten times. The chain is built from TRBV11-1 and TRBJ2-3; 7 bases match TRBD2. V lost 2 bases and J lost 1; bases outside the gene matches: 3. Germline lookup yields CDR1 SGHAT and CDR2 FQDESV (reference sequence). The CDR3 is made up of 15 amino acids. CDR3 loop: CASSLTREGTDTQYF. The DNA for the CDR3 is TGTGCCAGCAGCTTAACACGGGAGGGCACAGATACGCAGTATTTT.

This clonotype was picked up a small number of times. The chain employs TRBV5-1 and TRBJ1-1; D call uncertain. The CDR3 extends over 13 amino acids. The ends were cut back, 3 bases at V and 1 base at J, with 7 bases in the middle. Germline V gene sequence: CDR1 SGHRS, CDR2 YFSETQ. In DNA, the CDR3 is TGCGCCAGCAGCTCCTGGGGGAACACTGAAGCTTTCTTT. Its translation is CASSSWGNTEAFF. Complete variable domain (other parts from reference TRBV5-1 and TRBJ1-1): KAGVTQTPRYLIKTRGQQVTLSCSPISGHRSVSWYQQTPGQGLQFLFEYFSETQRNKGNFPGRFSGRQFSNSRSEMNVSTLELGDSALYLCASSSWGNTEAFFGQGTRLTVV.

CDR3 DNA sequence: TGTGCCTGGAGGGCGGTTGGTGGGCAGTTCTTC. It specifies CAWRAVGGQFF. The V and J genes are TRBV30 and TRBJ2-1; D is unresolved. V gave up 3 bases and J gave up 12 bases, with 12 bases separating them. CDR1 GTSNPN and CDR2 SVGIG come from the germline V gene (reference sequence). The length of the CDR3 is 11 residues.